One TCR beta chain is described in this entry. This record belongs to a study of blood T cell repertoires in COVID-19. About the study: Samples representing acute and convalescent COVID-19 were sourced from the United States, Italy and Spain. PBMCs, B-cell-depleted T cells, or T cells were the source of the cDNA or gDNA that made up the material.

In the authors' workflow: Reference gene primers were amplified, and this amplification served to estimate nucleated cell counts. Sequencing used immunoSEQ multiplex PCR; TCRdb keeps in-frame clones, though not all of them. That table is the source of V, J and clone size, and D and trimming were worked out from the DNA. The sample carries some 260,000 clones, 70% to 90% recorded once. Trimming removed 1 base at V and 6 bases at J, with 10 bases between. The germline V gene encodes CDR1 MNHEY and CDR2 SVGEGT. The CDR3 runs to 13 residues. The rearrangement links TRBV6-2 or TRBV6-3 to TRBJ2-7; D may be TRBD1 (6 bases). Material for sequencing was peripheral blood. The receptor was isolated from a woman aged 25-40 years with COVID-19, enrolled during active disease. Here the CDR3 DNA reads TGTGCCAGCAGTTACTTTCAGGGGCGCGAGCAGTACTTC. Protein sequence: CASSYFQGREQYF.